The rows below give T cell receptor beta chains drawn from one sample of a study of T cells in Graves' hyperthyroidism and ophthalmopathy. Using its own MiXCR run on the multiplex PCR reads, TCRdb lists one record per CDR3 protein. The table has fewer than 650,000 distinct CDR3 sequences, approximately 15% seen once. The sample consisted of blood. These TCRs come from a woman aged 18 to 35 with Graves' ophthalmopathy. Each CDR3 is given with its conserved first and last residue. A D gene is named only where the DNA matches it firmly. Not every row has a clone size; where given, it reads once, few, many or a size class.

TRBJ2-2 | NA | few | TRBV12-3/TRBV12-4 | CASSPLGGANTGELFF | TGTGCCAGCAGTCCACTGGGGGGCGCGAACACCGGGGAGCTGTTTTTT
TRBJ2-1 | TRBD2 | few | TRBV3-1 | CASSSPTGGYSYNEQFF | TGTGCCAGCAGCTCTCCCACGGGGGGTTACTCCTACAATGAGCAGTTCTTC
TRBJ2-7 | NA | many | TRBV5-1 | CASSPGTLRGDEQYF | TGCGCCAGCAGTCCCGGGACACTCCGGGGGGACGAGCAGTACTTC
TRBJ1-1 | NA | few | TRBV9 | CASSARGGLDTEAFF | TGTGCCAGCAGCGCCCGAGGAGGATTGGACACTGAAGCTTTCTTT
TRBJ2-7 | NA | many | TRBV11-3 | CASSLESGAYEQYF | TGTGCCAGCAGCTTAGAGTCGGGAGCCTACGAGCAGTACTTC
TRBJ1-1 | NA | many | TRBV4-3 | CASSQGTGSTEAFF | TGCGCCAGCAGCCAAGGAACAGGGTCAACTGAAGCTTTCTTT
TRBJ1-4 | TRBD1 | NA | TRBV4-3 | CASSEVVGTGNEKLFF | TGCGCCAGCAGCGAAGTCGTAGGGACAGGGAATGAAAAACTGTTTTTT
TRBJ2-3 | NA | many | TRBV11-2 | CASSHSGSYTDTQYF | TGTGCCAGCAGCCATAGCGGATCCTACACAGATACGCAGTATTTT
TRBJ2-3 | NA | many | TRBV6-1 | CASSGTVDSTDTQYF | TGTGCCAGCAGTGGGACAGTGGATAGCACAGATACGCAGTATTTT
TRBJ1-1 | NA | NA | TRBV20-1 | CSARDVEGPHAEAFF | TGCAGTGCTAGAGATGTGGAGGGCCCGCACGCTGAAGCTTTCTTT
TRBJ2-5 | NA | many | TRBV7-2 | CASSYREGAGLYQETQYF | TGTGCCAGCAGCTATAGAGAAGGGGCAGGGCTGTACCAAGAGACCCAGTACTTC
TRBJ2-7 | NA | many | TRBV6-5 | CASSYIRGDHEQYF | TGTGCCAGCAGTTACATCAGGGGGGACCACGAGCAGTACTTC
TRBJ1-4 | NA | many | TRBV27 | CASSFLFGRGGPSSEKLFF | TGTGCCAGCAGTTTTTTGTTTGGCAGGGGTGGGCCCTCGTCGGAAAAACTGTTTTTT
TRBJ1-5 | TRBD1 | many | TRBV12-3/TRBV12-4 | CASSDRGTDSNQPQHF | TGTGCCAGCAGTGATCGGGGGACAGATAGCAATCAGCCCCAGCATTTT
TRBJ2-1 | NA | NA | TRBV12-3/TRBV12-4 | CASSPGPRGGNEQFF | TGTGCCAGCAGTCCCGGGCCCCGAGGGGGTAATGAGCAGTTCTTC
TRBJ2-5 | TRBD1 | NA | TRBV14 | CASSRPQGAGETQYF | TGTGCCAGCAGCCGCCCACAGGGGGCAGGAGAGACCCAGTACTTC
TRBJ1-3 | NA | NA | TRBV20-1 | CSARSGEGGNTIYF | TGCAGTGCTAGGTCAGGGGAAGGTGGAAACACCATATATTTT
TRBJ2-1 | TRBD1 | once | TRBV7-3 | CAGSLFPGQDNEQFF | TGTGCCGGCAGCCTTTTCCCGGGACAGGACAATGAGCAGTTCTTC
TRBJ2-4 | NA | few | TRBV20-1 | CSPRDWGNIQYF | TGCAGTCCCAGGGATTGGGGAAACATTCAGTACTTC
TRBJ1-5 | NA | NA | TRBV19 | CASSLGVRNQPQHF | TGTGCCAGTAGTCTTGGGGTGAGGAATCAGCCCCAGCATTTT
TRBJ2-3 | TRBD2 | many | TRBV20-1 | CSARDPTSGGNTDTQYF | TGCAGTGCTAGAGACCCTACTAGCGGGGGCAACACAGATACGCAGTATTTT
TRBJ2-7 | NA | few | TRBV5-1 | CASSLPQDSYEQYF | TGCGCCAGCAGCTTGCCACAGGATTCCTACGAGCAGTACTTC
TRBJ2-7 | TRBD2 | many | TRBV12-3/TRBV12-4 | CASSLGGGPSEQYF | TGTGCCAGCAGTTTAGGGGGGGGACCTTCCGAGCAGTACTTC
TRBJ1-4 | TRBD1 | NA | TRBV10-3 | CAISGGTGNEKLFF | TGTGCCATCAGTGGGGGGACAGGGAACGAAAAACTGTTTTTT
TRBJ2-3 | TRBD2 | NA | TRBV20-1 | CSANPSAREERDTQYF | TGCAGTGCTAACCCCTCAGCGCGGGAGGAGCGAGATACGCAGTATTTT
TRBJ1-6 | NA | NA | TRBV27 | CASSFNGVGNSPLHF | TGTGCCAGCAGTTTTAATGGAGTCGGTAATTCACCCCTCCACTTT
TRBJ2-1 | NA | many | TRBV20-1 | CSASVLSTEQFF | TGCAGTGCTAGTGTACTCTCCACTGAGCAGTTCTTC
TRBJ1-1 | NA | many | TRBV6-1 | CASSEARGRGVNTEAFF | TGTGCCAGCAGTGAAGCCCGGGGGCGGGGAGTGAACACTGAAGCTTTCTTT